In its sample, the clone carrying this T cell receptor beta chain was seen once. Its specificity is not known. The CDR3 has 16 residues. V trimming: 4 bases; J trimming: 7 bases; junction bases outside the gene matches: 13. Germline V CDR1 and CDR2: LNHDA, SQIVND (reference sequence). The sample is drawn from a study of shared clonotypes between healthy human individuals. Study-wide results and limits: In general, naive subsets displayed greater estimated richness than memory subsets did.

An even split of each subset's genomic DNA across several immunoSEQ plates was performed. Methods used by the authors: Without quality scores, immunoSEQ junctional reads could not be filtered like full-length reads. Data came from immunoSEQ multiplex PCR; TCRdb stores just in-frame clones and leaves some out. That table supplies the V and J calls and clone size; D and trimming were determined from the DNA. Of 2 million to 2.5 million clones in the sample, around 93% were seen once. V is TRBV19 and J is TRBJ2-3; TRBD1 aligns across 8 bases. The source is a man between 18 and 35 years old in good health. Some clones in this sample may be carry-over from other donors' samples. The specimen sequenced was naive CD4+ T cells from PBMCs. Specified subset: CD45RA+ positively selected. DNA of the CDR3: TGTGCCAGTAGTAAATACCGGGACAGGTCTCTTAATACGCAGTATTTT. Translation: CASSKYRDRSLNTQYF.